These 9 T cell receptor beta chains came from one sample sequenced in a study of T-cell memory formation after mild COVID-19. TCRdb reprocessed the 5' RACE reads with MiXCR, giving one entry per CDR3 protein. Among 470,000 or so distinct CDR3 sequences listed, roughly 18% were seen once. The sequenced sample was PBMCs or a T cell subset sorted from them (not recorded which). These receptors were obtained from an adult woman who had mild COVID-19 (a few samples of this study predate the infection). Cell type and time point are not known.

This clonotype was counted a few times. The chain uses TRBV7-8 and TRBJ2-1, with TRBD2 matching 10 bases. V lost 5 bases and J lost 5; bases outside the gene matches: 18. This CDR3 is 19 amino acids long. Germline-derived CDR1 and CDR2 are SGHVS and FQNEAQ. In nucleotides, the CDR3 is TGTGCCAGCAGCCCTCGGTTCCTAGCGGGAGCCACAGCGAACAATGAGCAGTTCTTC. Translation: CASSPRFLAGATANNEQFF. The variable domain in full, completed from reference TRBV7-8 and TRBJ2-1, reads GAGVSQSPRYKVAKRGQDVALRCDPISGHVSLFWYQQALGQGPEFLTYFQNEAQLDKSGLPSDRFFAERPEGSVSTLKIQRTQQEDSAVYLCASSPRFLAGATANNEQFFGPGTRLTVL.

Only a few counts were recorded for this clonotype. V is TRBV7-3 and J is TRBJ2-7; tentatively, D is TRBD1 (7 bases). This CDR3 contains 15 residues. Per germline, CDR1 SGHTA and CDR2 FQGTGA. Trimming left V 5 bases short and J 3 bases short, with 17 bases between. In DNA, the CDR3 is TGTGCCAGCAGCGCCCAGACAGGGACTGGCTACGAGCAGTACTTC. It encodes CASSAQTGTGYEQYF.

The chain joins TRBV7-8 to TRBJ2-1, with unresolved D. Germline lookup yields CDR1 SGHVS and CDR2 FQNEAQ. Trimming took off 7 bases at V and 9 bases at J, with 10 bases between the two ends. This CDR3 contains 11 residues. DNA for the CDR3: TGTGCCAGCACCCTCCGGACTGAGCAGTTCTTC. It is translated as CASTLRTEQFF.

V usage is TRBV28 and J usage is TRBJ2-1, with D tentatively TRBD2 (7 bases). The CDR3 consists of 19 residues. V lost 2 bases and J 4 bases, leaving 24 bases between the germline ends. Germline CDR1 is MDHEN and CDR2 is SYDVKM. The DNA for the CDR3 is TGTGCCAGCAGTTTAAACCTAGGGGGGGGCCGTGCATCTTACAATGAGCAGTTCTTC. This gives the protein CASSLNLGGGRASYNEQFF.

This clonotype has only a few counts. The chain joins TRBV4-1 to TRBJ1-1, with a weak D call TRBD1 (6 bases). CDR1 MGHRA and CDR2 YSYEKL come from the germline V gene. The CDR3 loop spans 15 amino acids. Trimming took 0 bases from V and 7 from J, leaving 15 bases between them. CDR3 coding DNA: TGCGCCAGCAGCCAAGAACAGGGTTTCTTGGTTGAAGCTTTCTTT. It yields the protein CASSQEQGFLVEAFF.

V is TRBV6-2 or TRBV6-3 and J is TRBJ2-7, with a possible D match to TRBD1 (6 bases). CDR1 MNHEY and CDR2 SVGEGT come from the germline V gene. Between the trimmed V and J ends, which lost 4 bases and 0 bases, there was a span of 13 bases. This CDR3 has 15 residues. The chain's CDR3 is CASSSTRTASYEQYF. CDR3 nucleotide sequence: TGTGCCAGCAGTTCTACCCGGACAGCCTCCTACGAGCAGTACTTC.

This clonotype was found a few times. CDR3 sequence (DNA): TGCAGTGCTAAGACCGGACTTTCAGATACGCAGTATTTT. Amino acids: CSAKTGLSDTQYF. The gene calls are TRBV20-1 and TRBJ2-3; TRBD2 might be the D (5 bases). V was clipped by 4 bases and J by 4 bases, with 12 bases between them. The CDR3 covers 13 residues. Per germline, CDR1 DFQATT and CDR2 SNEGSKA (reference sequence).

The J gene is TRBJ2-7, the V gene TRBV27, with 11 bases fitting TRBD1. From germline, CDR1 is MNHEY and CDR2 SMNVEV (reference sequence). The CDR3 has 15 residues. V trimming: 4 bases; J trimming: 5 bases; junction bases outside the gene matches: 7. The CDR3 coding sequence is TGTGCCAGCAGTTCAGGGACAGGGGGAGTGAACGAGCAGTACTTC. Translation gives CASSSGTGGVNEQYF.

The chain uses TRBV11-2 and TRBJ2-3, with TRBD2 identical over 13 bases. CDR1 is SGHAT and CDR2 is FQNNGV in the germline V gene. J was trimmed by 0 bases and V by 3 bases; bases with no gene match: 12. CDR3 length equals 20 residues. CDR3 region: CASSFRPWTTSGRSTDTQYF. The CDR3 nucleotides read TGTGCCAGCAGCTTCAGACCCTGGACGACTAGCGGGAGGAGCACAGATACGCAGTATTTT.